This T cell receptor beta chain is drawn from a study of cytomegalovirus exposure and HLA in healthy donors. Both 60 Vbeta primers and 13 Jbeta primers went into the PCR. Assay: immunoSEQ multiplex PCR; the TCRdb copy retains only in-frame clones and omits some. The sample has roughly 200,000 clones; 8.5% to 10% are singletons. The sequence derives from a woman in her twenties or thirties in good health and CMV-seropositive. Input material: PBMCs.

This chain's CDR3 is CASTRTGEINEKLFF. CDR3 nucleotides: TGTGCCAGCACGAGGACAGGGGAAATTAATGAAAAACTGTTTTTT. The chain links TRBV6-1 to TRBJ1-4, with 9 bases lining up with TRBD1. The V gene end was trimmed by 7 bases and the J gene end by 4 bases; junction bases not matched to a gene: 7. Germline CDR1 MNHNS, CDR2 SASEGT. The CDR3 has 15 amino acids.